Only one count was recorded for the clone carrying this T cell receptor beta chain. The data were taken from a study of cytomegalovirus exposure and HLA in healthy donors. The PCR was carried out with 60 Vbeta primers and 13 Jbeta primers. The assay was immunoSEQ multiplex PCR, and TCRdb's table has in-frame clones only and misses some. Here the sample spans roughly 89,000 clones, more than 75% being singletons. The source is a young man in good health and CMV-seronegative. Input material: PBMCs.

Written as DNA, the CDR3 is TGTGCCAGCAGTTCATATGCACAGGGGGGCTACGAGCAGTACTTC. As protein: CASSSYAQGGYEQYF. The chain uses TRBV6-5 and TRBJ2-7, with 8 bases lining up with TRBD1. The CDR3 spans 15 residues. V shed 4 bases, J shed 3 bases, and the junction held 8 bases outside the gene matches. Germline V gene data show CDR1 as MNHEY and CDR2 as SVGAGI.